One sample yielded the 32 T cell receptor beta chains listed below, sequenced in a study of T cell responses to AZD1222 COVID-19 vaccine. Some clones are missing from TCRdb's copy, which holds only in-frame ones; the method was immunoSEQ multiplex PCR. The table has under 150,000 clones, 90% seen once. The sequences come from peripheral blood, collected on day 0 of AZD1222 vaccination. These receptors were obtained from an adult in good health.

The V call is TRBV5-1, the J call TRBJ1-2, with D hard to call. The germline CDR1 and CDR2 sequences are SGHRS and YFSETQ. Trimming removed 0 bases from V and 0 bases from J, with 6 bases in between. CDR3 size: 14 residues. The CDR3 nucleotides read TGCGCCAGCAGCTTGGGGGCTTCTAACTATGGCTACACCTTC. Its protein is CASSLGASNYGYTF.

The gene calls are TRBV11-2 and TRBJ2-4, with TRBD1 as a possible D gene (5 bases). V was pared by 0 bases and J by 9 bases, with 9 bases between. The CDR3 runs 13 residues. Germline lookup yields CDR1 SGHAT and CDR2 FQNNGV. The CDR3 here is CASSLDQGGIQYF. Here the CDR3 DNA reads TGTGCCAGCAGCTTAGATCAGGGCGGCATTCAGTACTTC.

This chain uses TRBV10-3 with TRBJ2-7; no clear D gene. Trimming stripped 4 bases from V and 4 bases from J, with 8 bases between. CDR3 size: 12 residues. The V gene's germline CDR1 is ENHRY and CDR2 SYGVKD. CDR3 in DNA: TGTGCCATCAGTGGCATTGTATACGAGCAGTACTTC. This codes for CAISGIVYEQYF.

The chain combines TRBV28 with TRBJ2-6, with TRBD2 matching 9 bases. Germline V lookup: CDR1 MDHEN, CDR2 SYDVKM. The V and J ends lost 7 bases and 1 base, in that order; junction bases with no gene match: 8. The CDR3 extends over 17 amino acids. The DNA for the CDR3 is TGTGCCAGCACTTCTAGCGGGATACTTTCTGGGGCCAACGTCCTGACTTTC. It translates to CASTSSGILSGANVLTF.

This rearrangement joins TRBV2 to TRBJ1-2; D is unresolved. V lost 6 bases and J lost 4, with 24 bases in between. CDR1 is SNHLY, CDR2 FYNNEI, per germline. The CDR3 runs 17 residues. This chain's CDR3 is CASSPSPVWAGGYGYTF. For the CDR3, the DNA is TGTGCCAGCAGCCCTTCTCCGGTCTGGGCGGGAGGCTATGGCTACACCTTC.

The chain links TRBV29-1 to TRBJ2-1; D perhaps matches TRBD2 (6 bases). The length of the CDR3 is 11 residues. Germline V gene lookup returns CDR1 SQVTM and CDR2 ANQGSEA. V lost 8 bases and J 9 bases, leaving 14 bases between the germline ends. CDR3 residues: CSQRDGSEQFF. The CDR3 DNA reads TGCAGCCAGAGGGACGGGAGTGAGCAGTTCTTC.

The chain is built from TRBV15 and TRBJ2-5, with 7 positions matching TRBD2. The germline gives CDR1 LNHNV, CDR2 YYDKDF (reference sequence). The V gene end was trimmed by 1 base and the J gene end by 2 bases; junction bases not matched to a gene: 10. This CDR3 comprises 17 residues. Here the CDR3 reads CATSRGRTAGMQETQYF. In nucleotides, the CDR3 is TGTGCCACCAGCAGAGGCCGAACAGCGGGAATGCAAGAGACCCAGTACTTC. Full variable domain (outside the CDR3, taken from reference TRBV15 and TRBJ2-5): DAMVIQNPRYQVTQFGKPVTLSCSQTLNHNVMYWYQQKSSQAPKLLFHYYDKDFNNEADTPDNFQSRRPNTSFCFLDIRSPGLGDTAMYLCATSRGRTAGMQETQYFGPGTRLLVL.

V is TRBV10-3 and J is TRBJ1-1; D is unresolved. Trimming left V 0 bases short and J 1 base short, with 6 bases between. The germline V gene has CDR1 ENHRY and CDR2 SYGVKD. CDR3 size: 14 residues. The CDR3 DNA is TGTGCCATCAGTGAGTCACGGCAGAACACTGAAGCTTTCTTT. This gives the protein CAISESRQNTEAFF.

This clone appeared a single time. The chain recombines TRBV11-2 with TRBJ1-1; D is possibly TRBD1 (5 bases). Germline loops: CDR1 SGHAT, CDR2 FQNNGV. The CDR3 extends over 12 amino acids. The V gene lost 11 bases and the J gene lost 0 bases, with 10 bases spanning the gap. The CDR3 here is CAAWTLNTEAFF. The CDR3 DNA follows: TGTGCCGCCTGGACACTGAACACTGAAGCTTTCTTT.

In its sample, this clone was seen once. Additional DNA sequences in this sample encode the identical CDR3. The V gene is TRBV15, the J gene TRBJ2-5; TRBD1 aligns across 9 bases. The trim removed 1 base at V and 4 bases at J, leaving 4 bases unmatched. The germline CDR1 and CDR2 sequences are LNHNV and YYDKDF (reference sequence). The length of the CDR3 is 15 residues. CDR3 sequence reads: CATSRGTGEGETQYF. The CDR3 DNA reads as TGTGCCACCAGCAGAGGGACAGGGGAGGGAGAGACCCAGTACTTC.

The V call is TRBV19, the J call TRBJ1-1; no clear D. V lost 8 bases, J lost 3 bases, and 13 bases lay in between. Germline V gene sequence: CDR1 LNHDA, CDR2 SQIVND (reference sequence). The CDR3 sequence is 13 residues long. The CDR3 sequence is CASEGWSDTEAFF. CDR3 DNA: TGTGCCAGTGAGGGCTGGTCGGACACTGAAGCTTTCTTT.

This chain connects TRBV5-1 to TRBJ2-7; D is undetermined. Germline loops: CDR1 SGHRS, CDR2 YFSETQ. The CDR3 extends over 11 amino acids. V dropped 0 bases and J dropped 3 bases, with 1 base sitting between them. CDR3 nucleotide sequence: TGCGCCAGCAGCTTGGACTACGAGCAGTACTTC. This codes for CASSLDYEQYF.

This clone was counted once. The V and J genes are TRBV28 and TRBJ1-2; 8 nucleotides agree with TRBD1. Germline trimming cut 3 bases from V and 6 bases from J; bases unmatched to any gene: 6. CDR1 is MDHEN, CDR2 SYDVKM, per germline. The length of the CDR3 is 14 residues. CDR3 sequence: CASSLGDRGHGYTF. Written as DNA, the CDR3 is TGTGCCAGCAGTTTGGGAGACAGGGGACATGGCTACACCTTC.

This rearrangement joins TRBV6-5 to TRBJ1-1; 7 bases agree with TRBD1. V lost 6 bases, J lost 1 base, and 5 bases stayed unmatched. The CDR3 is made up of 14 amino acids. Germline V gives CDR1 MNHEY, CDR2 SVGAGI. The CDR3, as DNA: TGTGCCAGCAGCCCCGGGACAGAGAACACTGAAGCTTTCTTT. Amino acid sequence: CASSPGTENTEAFF.

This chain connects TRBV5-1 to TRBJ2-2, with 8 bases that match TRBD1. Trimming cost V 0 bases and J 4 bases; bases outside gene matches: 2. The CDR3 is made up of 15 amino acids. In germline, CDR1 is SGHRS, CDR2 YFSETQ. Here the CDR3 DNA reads TGCGCCAGCAGCTTGGAGACAGGGGCCACCGGGGAGCTGTTTTTT. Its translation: CASSLETGATGELFF. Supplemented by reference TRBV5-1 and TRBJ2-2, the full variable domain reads KAGVTQTPRYLIKTRGQQVTLSCSPISGHRSVSWYQQTPGQGLQFLFEYFSETQRNKGNFPGRFSGRQFSNSRSEMNVSTLELGDSALYLCASSLETGATGELFFGEGSRLTVL.

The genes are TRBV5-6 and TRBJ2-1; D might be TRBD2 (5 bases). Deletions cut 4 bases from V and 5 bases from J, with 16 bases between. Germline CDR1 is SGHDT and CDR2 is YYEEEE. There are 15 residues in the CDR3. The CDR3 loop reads CASSPVGPADNEQFF. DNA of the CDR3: TGTGCCAGCAGCCCGGTAGGACCAGCGGACAATGAGCAGTTCTTC.

The CDR3 DNA reads as TGTGCCAGCAGTTCTCCCGGGGGCAGAGAGACCCAGTACTTC. This codes for CASSSPGGRETQYF. This chain uses TRBV28 with TRBJ2-5; D is possibly TRBD1 or TRBD2 (6 bases each). The V and J ends lost 4 bases and 4 bases respectively, with 13 bases between them. CDR1 and CDR2 from the germline V gene are MDHEN and SYDVKM. The CDR3 extends over 14 amino acids. Drawing the rest from reference TRBV28 and TRBJ2-5, the complete variable domain is DVKVTQSSRYLVKRTGEKVFLECVQDMDHENMFWYRQDPGLGLRLIYFSYDVKMKEKGDIPEGYSVSREKKERFSLILESASTNQTSMYLCASSSPGGRETQYFGPGTRLLVL.

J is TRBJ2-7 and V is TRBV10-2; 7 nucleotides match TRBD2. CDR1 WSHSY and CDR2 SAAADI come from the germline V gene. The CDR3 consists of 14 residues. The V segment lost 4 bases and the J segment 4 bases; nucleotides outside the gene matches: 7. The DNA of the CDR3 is TGCGCCAGCAGTGTAGGAGCGGGACCATACGAGCAGTACTTC. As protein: CASSVGAGPYEQYF.

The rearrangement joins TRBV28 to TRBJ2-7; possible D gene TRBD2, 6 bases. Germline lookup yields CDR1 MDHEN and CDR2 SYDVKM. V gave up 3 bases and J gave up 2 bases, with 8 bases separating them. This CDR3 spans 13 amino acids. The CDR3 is CASSLGGPYEQYF. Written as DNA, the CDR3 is TGTGCCAGCAGTTTGGGGGGTCCCTACGAGCAGTACTTC.

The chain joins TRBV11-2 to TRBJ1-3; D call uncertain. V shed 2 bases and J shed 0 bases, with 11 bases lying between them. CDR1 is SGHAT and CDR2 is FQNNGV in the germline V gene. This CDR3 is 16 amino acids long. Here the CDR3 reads CASSLQETSSGNTIYF. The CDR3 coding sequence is TGTGCCAGCAGCTTACAGGAGACAAGCTCTGGAAACACCATATATTTT.

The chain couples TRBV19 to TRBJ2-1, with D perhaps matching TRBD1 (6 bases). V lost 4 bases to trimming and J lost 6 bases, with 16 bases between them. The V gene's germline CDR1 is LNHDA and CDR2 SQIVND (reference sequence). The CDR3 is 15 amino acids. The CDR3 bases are TGTGCCAGTAGTACGTCCCTCCAGGGGTCCAATGAGCAGTTCTTC. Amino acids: CASSTSLQGSNEQFF. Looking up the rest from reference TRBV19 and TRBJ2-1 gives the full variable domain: DGGITQSPKYLFRKEGQNVTLSCEQNLNHDAMYWYRQDPGQGLRLIYYSQIVNDFQKGDIAEGYSVSREKKESFPLTVTSAQKNPTAFYLCASSTSLQGSNEQFFGPGTRLTVL.

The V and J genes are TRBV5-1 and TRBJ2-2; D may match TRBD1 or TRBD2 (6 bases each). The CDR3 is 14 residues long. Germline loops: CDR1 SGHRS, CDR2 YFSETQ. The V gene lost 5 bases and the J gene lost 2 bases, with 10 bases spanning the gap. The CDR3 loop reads CASRGGPNTGELFF. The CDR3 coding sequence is TGCGCCAGCAGGGGGGGCCCCAACACCGGGGAGCTGTTTTTT. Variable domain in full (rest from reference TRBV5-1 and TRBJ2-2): KAGVTQTPRYLIKTRGQQVTLSCSPISGHRSVSWYQQTPGQGLQFLFEYFSETQRNKGNFPGRFSGRQFSNSRSEMNVSTLELGDSALYLCASRGGPNTGELFFGEGSRLTVL.

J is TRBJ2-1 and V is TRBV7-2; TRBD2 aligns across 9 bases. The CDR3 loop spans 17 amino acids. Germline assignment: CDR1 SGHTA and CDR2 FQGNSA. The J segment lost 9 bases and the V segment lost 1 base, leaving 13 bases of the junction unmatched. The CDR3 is CASSLGGGGRVPGEQFF. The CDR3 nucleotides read TGTGCCAGCAGCTTAGGAGGTGGCGGGAGGGTCCCCGGTGAGCAGTTCTTC.

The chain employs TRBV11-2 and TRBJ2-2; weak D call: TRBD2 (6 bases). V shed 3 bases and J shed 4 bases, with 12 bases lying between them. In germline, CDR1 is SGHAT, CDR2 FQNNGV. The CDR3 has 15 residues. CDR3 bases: TGTGCCAGCAGCTTCGGGGGTCGGAGCACCGGGGAGCTGTTTTTT. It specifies CASSFGGRSTGELFF.

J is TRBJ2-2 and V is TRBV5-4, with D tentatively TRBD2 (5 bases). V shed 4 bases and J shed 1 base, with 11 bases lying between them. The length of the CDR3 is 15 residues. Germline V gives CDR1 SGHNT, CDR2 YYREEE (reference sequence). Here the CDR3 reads CASSTAVKNTGELFF. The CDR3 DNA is TGTGCCAGCAGCACAGCGGTGAAGAACACCGGGGAGCTGTTTTTT.

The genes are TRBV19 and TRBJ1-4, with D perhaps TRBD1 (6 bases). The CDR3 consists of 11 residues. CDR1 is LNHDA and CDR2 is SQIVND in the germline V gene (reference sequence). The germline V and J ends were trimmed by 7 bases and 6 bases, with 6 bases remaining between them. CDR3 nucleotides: TGTGCCAGTAACAGGGATGAAAAACTGTTTTTT. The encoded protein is CASNRDEKLFF.

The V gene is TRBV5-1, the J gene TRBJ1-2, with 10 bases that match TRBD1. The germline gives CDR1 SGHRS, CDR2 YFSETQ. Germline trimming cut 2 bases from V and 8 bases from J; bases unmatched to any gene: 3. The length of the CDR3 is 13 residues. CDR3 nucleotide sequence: TGCGCCAGCAGCTTAGGGACAGGGGTAGGCTACACCTTC. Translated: CASSLGTGVGYTF.

Written as DNA, the CDR3 is TGTGCCAGCAGCGTGGGACTAGCGGGACAGGAGCAGTTCTTC. Amino acids: CASSVGLAGQEQFF. The chain couples TRBV9 to TRBJ2-1; TRBD2 aligns across 13 bases. Germline lookup yields CDR1 SGDLS and CDR2 YYNGEE. Losses at the gene ends were 2 bases for V and 10 bases for J; bases not matched to a gene: 3. This CDR3 has 14 amino acids.

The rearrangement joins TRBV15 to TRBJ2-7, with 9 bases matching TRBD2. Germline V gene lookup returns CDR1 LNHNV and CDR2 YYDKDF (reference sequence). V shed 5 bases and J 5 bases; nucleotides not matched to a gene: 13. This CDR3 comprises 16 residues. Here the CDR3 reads CATSRGPGLAQHEQYF. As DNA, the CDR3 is TGTGCCACCAGCCGAGGCCCGGGACTAGCCCAACACGAGCAGTACTTC.

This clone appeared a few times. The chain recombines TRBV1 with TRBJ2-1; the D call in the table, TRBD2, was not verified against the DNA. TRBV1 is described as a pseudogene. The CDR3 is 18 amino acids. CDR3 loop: CTSSPRGLAGSSYNEQFF. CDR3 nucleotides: TGCACCAGCAGCCCCAGGGGACTAGCGGGGAGCTCCTACAATGAGCAGTTCTTC.

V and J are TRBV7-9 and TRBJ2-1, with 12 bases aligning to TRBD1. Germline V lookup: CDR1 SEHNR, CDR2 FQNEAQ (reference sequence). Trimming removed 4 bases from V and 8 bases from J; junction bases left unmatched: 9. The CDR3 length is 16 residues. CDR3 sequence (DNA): TGTGCCAGCAGCTCACGGGACAGGGGGCTGATGTATGAGCAGTTCTTC. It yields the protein CASSSRDRGLMYEQFF.

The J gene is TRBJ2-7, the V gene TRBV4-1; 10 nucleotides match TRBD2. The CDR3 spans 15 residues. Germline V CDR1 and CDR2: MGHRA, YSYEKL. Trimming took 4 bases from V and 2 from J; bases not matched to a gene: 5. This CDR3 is CASSPGTSAAYEQYF. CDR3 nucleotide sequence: TGCGCCAGCAGCCCTGGGACTAGCGCCGCCTACGAGCAGTACTTC.